This T cell receptor (beta chain) was captured by sequencing in a study of T cell clones after liver transplantation. Regarding the study as a whole: Small, mixed patient groups and varying post-transplant times limit these conclusions.

Sequenced by immunoSEQ multiplex PCR; TCRdb stores in-frame clones only, minus some. The sample records some 40,000 clones, about 82% being singletons. This clone came up a few times. What it recognizes is unknown. Germline CDR1 is SGDLS and CDR2 is YYNGEE. CDR3 length: 15 amino acids. Trimming removed 4 bases from V and 9 bases from J, with 22 bases in between. This clonotype was obtained from a human patient who received a liver transplant. The graft donor may be the source of some T cells. This sequence joins TRBV9 and TRBJ2-5; weak D call: TRBD2 (6 bases). The input for sequencing was CD4+ T cells from blood, taken 24 months after liver transplant. The chain's CDR3 is CASSPQGGDPRAQYF. The CDR3 DNA is TGTGCCAGCAGCCCCCAAGGAGGGGACCCAAGAGCCCAGTACTTC.